Listed below are T cell receptor beta chains from one sample, sequenced in a study of T cells after posttransplantation cyclophosphamide. Here immunoSEQ multiplex PCR was the method, and the copy in TCRdb shows in-frame clones only, minus some. The profile covers 6,000 to 9,500 clones, none occurring a single time. Sample: PBMCs, taken about 14 weeks after allogeneic stem cell transplant with posttransplant cyclophosphamide. The receptors stem from a female patient between 60 and 69 years old who received an allogeneic stem cell transplant from an unrelated donor, was CMV-positive, and had acute GVHD only. Some T cells may possibly be graft donor cells. The CDR3 runs from the conserved cysteine through the conserved F or W. A D gene is named only where the DNA matches it firmly. Size is omitted from some rows. Given values are once, few, many or a class for expanded clones.

CDR3nt,CDR3aa,len,d_gene,j_gene,v_gene,abundance
TGCGCCAGCAGCTTGGGCAGCAGGGGTGGGCAGTACTTC,CASSLGSRGGQYF,13,NA,TRBJ2-7,TRBV5-1,many
TGTGCCAGCAGTTTACGCCAGATTAACTATGGCTACACCTTC,CASSLRQINYGYTF,14,NA,TRBJ1-2,TRBV12-3/TRBV12-4,many
TGCGCCAGCAGCCCAGGGGCTAACACGTACAATGAGCAGTTCTTC,CASSPGANTYNEQFF,15,NA,TRBJ2-1,TRBV4-1,many
TGTGCCAGCAGCCTGGCCCCGGGACAGGGCTACAATGAGCAGTTCTTC,CASSLAPGQGYNEQFF,16,TRBD1,TRBJ2-1,TRBV7-3,many
TGTGCCAGCAGCTTTGCTCTCTGGCCTAGCGGGAGCTACGAGCAGTACTTC,CASSFALWPSGSYEQYF,17,TRBD2,TRBJ2-7,TRBV11-2,many
TGTGCCAGCAGCTTCCGGGACTTCAGAGGGTATGGCTACACCTTC,CASSFRDFRGYGYTF,15,NA,TRBJ1-2,TRBV5-4,many
TGTGCCAGCAGTTTCTCCAATGAGCAGTTCTTC,CASSFSNEQFF,11,NA,TRBJ2-1,TRBV12-3/TRBV12-4,many
TGTGCCAGCAGCTTACAGGGGGCGAACGAGCAGTACTTC,CASSLQGANEQYF,13,TRBD1,TRBJ2-7,TRBV5-4,many
TGTGCCAGTAGTATAGAAGCGAAAGGGGACTATGGCTACACCTTC,CASSIEAKGDYGYTF,15,NA,TRBJ1-2,TRBV19,many
TGTGCCAGCAGCTTTCGGGGGAGGTCGAGCACAGATACGCAGTATTTT,CASSFRGRSSTDTQYF,16,NA,TRBJ2-3,TRBV11-2,many
TGTGCCAGCAGCCGGGCGGGAGAGTACTTC,CASSRAGEYF,10,TRBD2,TRBJ2-7,TRBV12-3/TRBV12-4,many
TGCGCCAGCAGCCGCGATCAGCAGGGTGGCTACACCTTC,CASSRDQQGGYTF,13,NA,TRBJ1-2,TRBV4-3,many
TGTGCCAGCAGCCGTGGGACAGGGGCTAACTATGGCTACACCTTC,CASSRGTGANYGYTF,15,TRBD1,TRBJ1-2,TRBV6-5,many
TGTGCCAGCAGCCACGAACCCAGAGGGGTGAGTGGCTTGAACTACAATGAGCAGTTCTTC,CASSHEPRGVSGLNYNEQFF,20,NA,TRBJ2-1,TRBV4-2,many
TGTGCCAGCAGTGCGGACAGGGGGCGCGGGGAGACCCAGTACTTC,CASSADRGRGETQYF,15,TRBD1,TRBJ2-5,TRBV2,many
TGTGCCAGTAGCACAAGCTCCTACGAGCAGTACTTC,CASSTSSYEQYF,12,NA,TRBJ2-7,TRBV19,many
TGTGCCAGCTCACCATACGGGGGAATAAACACTGAAGCTTTCTTT,CASSPYGGINTEAFF,15,NA,TRBJ1-1,TRBV18,many
TGTGCCAGCACCAGGACTAGCGGCGTTGAGCAGTTCTTC,CASTRTSGVEQFF,13,TRBD2,TRBJ2-1,TRBV5-4,many
TGTGCCACCAGTGATGCCGGGAGAGGGGGAACTAGCTCCTACAATGAGCAGTTCTTC,CATSDAGRGGTSSYNEQFF,19,NA,TRBJ2-1,TRBV24-1,many
TGTGCCAGCAGTTACCGACAGACCAATCAGCCCCAGCATTTT,CASSYRQTNQPQHF,14,NA,TRBJ1-5,TRBV6-2/TRBV6-3,many
TGTGCCAGCAGCTTTAGCGGGAGTGGTTTCAATGAGCAGTTCTTC,CASSFSGSGFNEQFF,15,TRBD2,TRBJ2-1,TRBV7-3,many
TGTGCCACCAGTGATTCGGACTGGAAGAACACCGGGGAGCTGTTTTTT,CATSDSDWKNTGELFF,16,NA,TRBJ2-2,TRBV24-1,many
TGTGCCACCAGCAGCCGGACTAGCGGGTATCCGGGAGATACGCAGTATTTT,CATSSRTSGYPGDTQYF,17,TRBD2,TRBJ2-3,TRBV15,NA
TGTGCCTGGAGTAGAAGGGGTCCCGGGGAGCTGTTTTTT,CAWSRRGPGELFF,13,NA,TRBJ2-2,TRBV30,few
TGTGCCAGCAGTGACAACTCCGGCGGGGGTGAGCAGTTCTTC,CASSDNSGGGEQFF,14,TRBD2,TRBJ2-1,TRBV6-4,medium-sized
TGTGCCTGGAGCCGGGGGGGAAACTATGGCTACACCTTC,CAWSRGGNYGYTF,13,NA,TRBJ1-2,TRBV30,few
TGTGCCAGCAGCTCGGGACAGGGAAATTCACCCCTCCACTTT,CASSSGQGNSPLHF,14,TRBD1,TRBJ1-6,TRBV7-2,many
TGTGCCAGCAGTGATGATGGGACAAGTTCACCCCTCCACTTT,CASSDDGTSSPLHF,14,NA,TRBJ1-6,TRBV25-1,many
TGTGCCAGCAGCTGGGACAGGGGGCAGAATGAGCAGTTCTTC,CASSWDRGQNEQFF,14,TRBD1,TRBJ2-1,TRBV6-1,many
TGTGCCAGCAGTTTGATTGCCCCTAGCGGACATGGTACAGATACGCAGTATTTT,CASSLIAPSGHGTDTQYF,18,TRBD2,TRBJ2-3,TRBV28,many
TGTGCCAGCAGCCCCATGGTCAGCACTGAAGCTTTCTTT,CASSPMVSTEAFF,13,NA,TRBJ1-1,TRBV12-3/TRBV12-4,many
TGTGCCAGCAGCTTCATCAGGGAACCTCAGCCCCAGCATTTT,CASSFIREPQPQHF,14,NA,TRBJ1-5,TRBV7-2,many
TGTGCCAGCAGCTCGGGACTGAACACCGGGGAGCTGTTTTTT,CASSSGLNTGELFF,14,NA,TRBJ2-2,TRBV7-3,NA
TGTGCCATCCGACAGGGCCCTTCCTACGAGCAGTACTTC,CAIRQGPSYEQYF,13,TRBD1,TRBJ2-7,TRBV10-3,medium-sized
TGTGCCAGCAGCCCTCAGACCCAGTACTTC,CASSPQTQYF,10,NA,TRBJ2-5,TRBV6-4,many
TGTGCCACCAGCAGGGGGGGACAGGGTTTCAATGAGCAGTTCTTC,CATSRGGQGFNEQFF,15,TRBD1,TRBJ2-1,TRBV15,many
TGTGCCAGCAGTTTGACCCGACAGGGGGCGCGCACTGAAGCTTTCTTT,CASSLTRQGARTEAFF,16,TRBD1,TRBJ1-1,TRBV28,many
TGCAGCGTTGACAGGGCTCCTAGTAGCTCCTACAATGAGCAGTTCTTC,CSVDRAPSSSYNEQFF,16,NA,TRBJ2-1,TRBV29-1,many
TGTGCCAGCACTTACCAGGCAGAACCCTACGAGCAGTACTTC,CASTYQAEPYEQYF,14,NA,TRBJ2-7,TRBV6-2/TRBV6-3,many
TGTGCCAGTAGCCCTACCCGGACAGGGAATACCGGGGAGCTGTTTTTT,CASSPTRTGNTGELFF,16,TRBD1,TRBJ2-2,TRBV19,NA
TGTGCCAGCAGCCCAGGTCCTAGGGGAGGAGAAAAACTGTTTTTT,CASSPGPRGGEKLFF,15,NA,TRBJ1-4,TRBV5-4,many
TGCAGCGTGACCGCGACAGGCGAACTGAACACTGAAGCTTTCTTT,CSVTATGELNTEAFF,15,NA,TRBJ1-1,TRBV29-1,NA
TGTGCCAGCAGTCGGGACAGGGGGAGTACAGATACGCAGTATTTT,CASSRDRGSTDTQYF,15,TRBD1,TRBJ2-3,TRBV5-6,many
TGTGCCAGCAGTGAGGCTACAGGTAGAAGGAATTCACCCCTCCACTTT,CASSEATGRRNSPLHF,16,NA,TRBJ1-6,TRBV6-4,many
TGTGCCAGCAGCTTGTATAGGGTATCGACCAATGAGCAGTTCTTC,CASSLYRVSTNEQFF,15,NA,TRBJ2-1,TRBV11-2,few
TGTGCCAGCAGTCACCCAGGGAACACTGAAGCTTTCTTT,CASSHPGNTEAFF,13,NA,TRBJ1-1,TRBV25-1,NA
TGTGCCAGCAGCGGACCAGGGTCCAATTCACCCCTCCACTTT,CASSGPGSNSPLHF,14,NA,TRBJ1-6,TRBV2,few
TGTGCCAGCAGCGCATCCGGGACTAGCCGCAATGAGCAGTTCTTC,CASSASGTSRNEQFF,15,TRBD2,TRBJ2-1,TRBV9,many
TGTGCCAGCAGCTTAGGACTAGCTGAATTTAGGACCGGGGAGCTGTTTTTT,CASSLGLAEFRTGELFF,17,TRBD2,TRBJ2-2,TRBV11-2,many
TGTGCCAGCAGCGCTAGCGGGAGATTCTACGAGCAGTACTTC,CASSASGRFYEQYF,14,TRBD2,TRBJ2-7,TRBV7-9,many